The rows below give T cell receptor beta chains drawn from one sample of a study of cytomegalovirus exposure and HLA in healthy donors. The assay was immunoSEQ multiplex PCR, and TCRdb's table has in-frame clones only and misses some. The data hold about 190,000 clones, with around 73% observed a single time. The sequencing input was PBMCs. The source of these receptors is a woman in her twenties or thirties in good health and CMV-seropositive. Both conserved end residues are part of each CDR3. A D gene is named only where the DNA matches it firmly. Rows may omit the clone size; those that give it use once, few, many or a size class.

J gene	V gene	clone size	D gene	CDR3 DNA	CDR3 protein
TRBJ2-6	TRBV10-3	NA	NA	TGTGCCATCAGTGCCACACGACAGTATAACTTCTCTGGGGCCAACGTCCTGACTTTC	CAISATRQYNFSGANVLTF
TRBJ2-1	TRBV18	once	NA	TGTGCCAGCTCACCATCCCGCGAGGGATACAATGAGCAGTTCTTC	CASSPSREGYNEQFF
TRBJ1-5	TRBV28	NA	NA	TGTGCCAGCAGTTTCGTTCCTAGGGGTCAGCCCCAGCATTTT	CASSFVPRGQPQHF
TRBJ2-2	TRBV19	NA	TRBD1	TGTGCCAGTAGTATACCGGGACAGGGGGCCGGGGAGCTGTTTTTT	CASSIPGQGAGELFF
TRBJ1-2	TRBV5-6	NA	TRBD1	TGTGCCAGCAGCCTCAGGGGGCCTAACTATGGCTACACCTTC	CASSLRGPNYGYTF
TRBJ1-1	TRBV18	NA	TRBD1	TGTGCCAGCTCCCCAATCGACAGGGACACTGAAGCTTTCTTT	CASSPIDRDTEAFF
TRBJ2-7	TRBV25-1	NA	NA	TGTGCCAGCAGTGTTAGCGGCGTACCCTACGAGCAGTACTTC	CASSVSGVPYEQYF
TRBJ2-1	TRBV5-1	NA	TRBD1	TGCGCCAGCAGCTTGACCCTCGGACAGGTCACCTACAATGAGCAGTTCTTC	CASSLTLGQVTYNEQFF
TRBJ2-5	TRBV10-3	NA	NA	TGTGCCATCAGGACCGGGACAAATGCGGAGACCCAGTACTTC	CAIRTGTNAETQYF
TRBJ1-6	TRBV5-1	NA	NA	TGCGCCAGCAGCCAGGACAGCTCCTATAATTCACCCCTCCGCTTT	CASSQDSSYNSPLRF
TRBJ2-7	TRBV5-6	NA	NA	TGTGCCAGCAGCTTGAGGTTCAATCGGCGAGACATCTACGAGCAGTACTTC	CASSLRFNRRDIYEQYF
TRBJ1-5	TRBV19	NA	NA	TGTGCCAGTAGTATAGGTACGAGCCGACAGCCCCAGCATTTT	CASSIGTSRQPQHF
TRBJ1-2	TRBV19	NA	NA	TGTGCCAGTAGTATAGTTGGGGCCAGCGGCTACACCTTC	CASSIVGASGYTF
TRBJ1-6	TRBV7-6	once	NA	TGTGCCAGCAGCTTAGCGGGCGTACAGGGCCAGGATTCACCCCTCCACTTT	CASSLAGVQGQDSPLHF
TRBJ1-5	TRBV7-2	NA	NA	TGTGCCAGCAGCTCCAGGGAGGGTCAGCCCCAGCATTTT	CASSSREGQPQHF
TRBJ1-1	TRBV18	few	NA	TGTGCCAGCTCACCACTCCGGGAGTCTGAAGCTTTCTTT	CASSPLRESEAFF
TRBJ2-7	TRBV30	NA	TRBD1	TGTGCCTGGGCCCGACAGGGGATATACGAGCAGTACTTC	CAWARQGIYEQYF
TRBJ2-6	TRBV5-1	NA	NA	TGCGCCAGCAGCGTTAGTAACTCTGGGGCCAACGTCCTGACTTTC	CASSVSNSGANVLTF
TRBJ2-2	TRBV7-2	few	TRBD2	TGTGCCGGGGCGGGGGCGAACACCGGGGAGCTGTTTTTT	CAGAGANTGELFF
TRBJ2-5	TRBV6-1	once	TRBD1	TGTGCCAGCGGGACAGGGTGGGTCGTCGGGACCCAGTACTTC	CASGTGWVVGTQYF
TRBJ2-7	TRBV28	NA	TRBD2	TGTGCCAGCACTGCGAACGTGGGACTAGCGGGACAATACGAGCAGTACTTC	CASTANVGLAGQYEQYF
TRBJ1-3	TRBV5-4	NA	TRBD1	TGTGCCAGCTTCCGGGACAGGAGCTCTGGAAACACCATATATTTT	CASFRDRSSGNTIYF
TRBJ1-4	TRBV29-1	NA	NA	TGCAGCGTTGTACAAACTAATGAAAAACTGTTTTTT	CSVVQTNEKLFF
TRBJ2-7	TRBV6-1	few	TRBD2	TGTGCCAGCAGTGAAGAAGCGGGGACCTCCTACGAGCAGTACTTC	CASSEEAGTSYEQYF
TRBJ2-7	TRBV19	NA	TRBD1	TGTGCCAGTAGGGGACAGGGGGCATCCTACGAGCAGTACTTC	CASRGQGASYEQYF
TRBJ1-5	TRBV28	NA	TRBD1	TGTGCCAGCAGTTCCGGACAGGGACGGAATCAGCCCCAGCATTTT	CASSSGQGRNQPQHF
TRBJ1-1	TRBV2	NA	NA	TGTGCCAGCAGTTCTCGTCCGGTAGGGGTGAACACTGAAGCTTTCTTT	CASSSRPVGVNTEAFF
TRBJ1-4	TRBV28	NA	NA	TGTGCCAGCAGTTTGTTCCGAGGGGGTAGCGAAAAACTGTTTTTT	CASSLFRGGSEKLFF
TRBJ2-1	TRBV7-2	NA	NA	TGTGCCAGCAGCTTAGATCTCCAGGTTAGATCACCTGAGCAGTTCTTC	CASSLDLQVRSPEQFF
TRBJ2-1	TRBV7-9	few	TRBD2	TGTGCCAGCAGTAGTATGGGACTAGCGGGAGGGTGGTGGTTCTTC	CASSSMGLAGGWWFF
TRBJ1-3	TRBV5-6	NA	NA	TGTGCCAGCAGCTTAAGTGGACAGACGATGGGAAACACCATATATTTT	CASSLSGQTMGNTIYF
TRBJ2-7	TRBV12-1	few	NA	TGTGCCAGCAGGACACCTACCTACGAGCAGTACTTC	CASRTPTYEQYF
TRBJ1-5	TRBV6-6	NA	NA	TGTGCCAGCAGACCAGGAAATCAGCCCCAGCATTTT	CASRPGNQPQHF
TRBJ1-1	TRBV15	once	TRBD1	TGTGCCACCAGCGCAGACAGGGGGCTCGAGGGAGCTTTCTTT	CATSADRGLEGAFF
TRBJ1-1	TRBV5-6	NA	NA	TGTGCCAGCGACAAACTCCCATCGAACACTGAAGCTTTCTTT	CASDKLPSNTEAFF
TRBJ1-2	TRBV14	NA	NA	TGTGCCAGCAGCCAAGATCTTAACTATGGCTACACCTTC	CASSQDLNYGYTF
TRBJ2-7	TRBV6-5	NA	TRBD2	TGTGCCAGCAGTTACGTCTCGGGGGGGGTTCCCTACGAGCAGTACTTC	CASSYVSGGVPYEQYF
TRBJ1-1	TRBV19	once	NA	TGTGCAGCGCGAGGGTTAGGGGGAACTGAAGCTTTCTTT	CAARGLGGTEAFF
TRBJ2-5	TRBV4-2	NA	TRBD2	TGTGCCAGCAGCCAAGGTTCTAGCGGCGCGCAAGAGACCCAGTACTTC	CASSQGSSGAQETQYF
TRBJ2-7	TRBV4-1	NA	TRBD2	TGCGCCAGCAGCCAAATAATAGGGACGGGACAGGGTCTAGCGGGAGGGCGGTACGAGCAGTACTTC	CASSQIIGTGQGLAGGRYEQYF
TRBJ1-2	TRBV27	few	NA	TGTGCCAGCAGTTTAAAAGCTAGCGGTTCATTCTATGGCTACACCTTC	CASSLKASGSFYGYTF
TRBJ1-4	TRBV28	once	NA	TGTGCCAGCAGCTCTACTGGACTGACAACTAATGAAAAACTGTTTTTT	CASSSTGLTTNEKLFF
TRBJ1-2	TRBV2	few	NA	TGTGCCAGCAGTATTGGGAGAGCTAACTATGGCTACACCTTC	CASSIGRANYGYTF
TRBJ1-6	TRBV30	NA	NA	TGTGCCTGGAGTGGACAGTATAATTCACCCCTCCACTTT	CAWSGQYNSPLHF
TRBJ1-4	TRBV4-1	NA	NA	TGCGCCAGCAGCCAGGAAGGACTTACCGACGCAACTAATGAAAAACTGTTTTTT	CASSQEGLTDATNEKLFF
TRBJ2-7	TRBV6-5	NA	NA	TGTGCCAGCAGTTACAATAGGGGAGGCCCCTACGAGCAGTACTTC	CASSYNRGGPYEQYF
TRBJ1-4	TRBV7-7	few	TRBD1	TGTGCCAGCGGCCGGACAGGGGCTGCTAATGAAAAACTGTTTTTT	CASGRTGAANEKLFF
TRBJ1-4	TRBV9	NA	NA	TGTGCCAGCAGCCCCCGGGGGGAGAATGAAAAACTGTTTTTT	CASSPRGENEKLFF
TRBJ1-4	TRBV10-1	NA	TRBD1	TGCGCCAGCATAAACAGGGGGGAAAAACTGTTTTTT	CASINRGEKLFF
TRBJ1-4	TRBV6-1	NA	TRBD1	TGTGCCAGCAGTGAGACAGGGCGGTATGAAAAACTGTTTTTT	CASSETGRYEKLFF
TRBJ1-1	TRBV2	NA	NA	TGTGCCAGCAGTAACTGGGGGGGGAACACTGAAGCTTTCTTT	CASSNWGGNTEAFF
TRBJ2-3	TRBV29-1	NA	NA	TGCAGCGTTGGGTTTGGGGGAGGATCCGCAGATACGCAGTATTTT	CSVGFGGGSADTQYF
TRBJ1-2	TRBV5-1	once	TRBD1	TGCGCCAGCAGCCTCGGACAGGGCGCTGACTATGGCTACAACTTC	CASSLGQGADYGYNF
TRBJ1-5	TRBV30	NA	NA	TGTGCCTGGAGCGGACAGAATCAGCCCCAGCATTTT	CAWSGQNQPQHF
TRBJ2-4	TRBV6-1	few	NA	TGTGCCAGCAGGAACAGCGGCGGAAACATTCAGTACTTC	CASRNSGGNIQYF
TRBJ1-2	TRBV5-6	NA	NA	TGTGCCAGCAGCCGGGGTGGCTATGGCTACACCTTC	CASSRGGYGYTF
TRBJ1-2	TRBV5-1	NA	NA	TGCGCCAGCAGCGCGCAAGGCGGGATCTATGGCTACACCTTC	CASSAQGGIYGYTF
TRBJ1-6	TRBV5-5	NA	NA	TGTGCCAGCAGCTCACCCCAGGGTAGCTATTCACCCCTCCACTTT	CASSSPQGSYSPLHF
TRBJ1-1	TRBV6-1	NA	TRBD1	TGTGCCAGCAGCCCACAGGGGCCTGGGGTCACTGAAGCTTTCTTT	CASSPQGPGVTEAFF
TRBJ2-5	TRBV29-1	NA	TRBD1	TGCAGCGTTGGTAAGACAGGGGGATCGGAGACCCAGTACTTC	CSVGKTGGSETQYF